The source of this TCR beta chain is a study of cytomegalovirus exposure and HLA in healthy donors. Sequencing was performed with immunoSEQ multiplex PCR; in TCRdb, only in-frame clones are kept and a portion is missing. Here the sample spans more than 60,000 clones, nearly 96% being singletons. Points from the study as a whole: First-cohort TCR clusters were later found to tend to co-occur in the approximately 120 validation repertoires.

On this clone: The antigen is not known.

After removal of 7 bases from V and 0 bases from J, the junction contained 4 bases not matched to a gene. CDR1 is SGHTS and CDR2 is YDEGEE in the germline V gene. The CDR3 runs 14 residues. The genes are TRBV5-8 and TRBJ1-1, with 9 bases that match TRBD1. The receptor comes from a woman between 18 and 30 years old in good health and CMV-seropositive. Sample: PBMCs. In DNA, the CDR3 is TGTGCCAGCCGCCGGACAGGGGTGAACACTGAAGCTTTCTTT. This encodes CASRRTGVNTEAFF.